A single sample is the source of the 20 T cell receptor beta chains below, sequenced in a study of T cells after yellow fever vaccination. TCRdb processed the 5' RACE reads anew with MiXCR; each CDR3 protein has one entry. The table lists fewer than 400,000 distinct CDR3 sequences, 6.2% of them singletons. Sequenced material: PBMCs, taken 5 days after the yellow fever booster vaccination. Receptors were obtained from a man aged 30 to 45 who received the YFV17D yellow fever vaccine.

V is TRBV7-2 and J is TRBJ2-1, with 11 bases matching TRBD2. The junction had 6 bases not matched to a gene; V was cut back by 0 bases and J by 8 bases. Germline CDR1 is SGHTA and CDR2 is FQGNSA. The length of the CDR3 is 16 residues. This chain's CDR3 is CASSLAIAGGIDEQFF. DNA of the CDR3: TGTGCCAGCAGCTTAGCTATAGCGGGAGGGATCGATGAGCAGTTCTTC. The full variable domain, in which reference TRBV7-2 and TRBJ2-1 provide the parts outside the CDR3, is GAGVSQSPSNKVTEKGKDVELRCDPISGHTALYWYRQSLGQGLEFLIYFQGNSAPDKSGLPSDRFSAERTGGSVSTLTIQRTQQEDSAVYLCASSLAIAGGIDEQFFGPGTRLTVL.

This clonotype was observed at least ten times. The gene calls are TRBV5-1 and TRBJ2-2; D perhaps matches TRBD1 (5 bases). Germline-derived CDR1 and CDR2 are SGHRS and YFSETQ. Trimming cost V 5 bases and J 4 bases, with 18 bases left between them. The CDR3 sequence is 16 residues long. The CDR3 DNA reads as TGCGCCAGCAGACTAATACAGGTCCTGGGCACCGGGGAGCTGTTTTTT. Its protein is CASRLIQVLGTGELFF.

This chain joins TRBV20-1 and TRBJ2-3; possible D gene TRBD2, 6 bases. This CDR3 has 13 amino acids. CDR1 DFQATT and CDR2 SNEGSKA come from the germline V gene (reference sequence). Between the trimmed V and J ends, which lost 3 bases and 2 bases, there was a span of 9 bases. In nucleotides, the CDR3 is TGCAGTGCTAGCATGGGACTCACAGATACGCAGTATTTT. Translated: CSASMGLTDTQYF.

The chain is built from TRBV20-1 and TRBJ1-1, with D possibly being TRBD1 (5 bases). V was shortened by 1 base and J by 0 bases, with 9 bases between the two germline ends. The germline V gene encodes CDR1 DFQATT and CDR2 SNEGSKA (reference sequence). This CDR3 contains 14 residues. CDR3 bases: TGCAGTGCTAGAGGGGGACGGCTGAACACTGAAGCTTTCTTT. Protein product: CSARGGRLNTEAFF.

Only a few counts were recorded for this clonotype. CDR3 protein: CASRYSGGNTEAFF. CDR3 nucleotide sequence: TGTGCCAGCAGGTACAGTGGAGGGAACACTGAAGCTTTCTTT. The rearrangement links TRBV27 to TRBJ1-1; D gene unclear. CDR1 and CDR2 (germline): MNHEY, SMNVEV (reference sequence). V gave up 6 bases and J gave up 1 base, with 12 bases separating them. This CDR3 has 14 residues.

There are a few counts of this clonotype. The gene calls are TRBV29-1 and TRBJ2-1, with 9 bases aligning to TRBD2. Looked up from germline, CDR1 is SQVTM and CDR2 is ANQGSEA. CDR3 length: 13 amino acids. V shed 4 bases, J shed 9 bases, and the junction held 7 bases outside the gene matches. The DNA of the CDR3 is TGCAGCGTTGTGGGCGGGAGGGCCTCTGAGCAGTTCTTC. This translates into CSVVGGRASEQFF.

This clonotype was counted ten times or more. A junction end diverges from the germline sequence, so it may reflect a read error. The CDR3 DNA reads TGTGCCAGCAGCTTAATTTTCGGCGATGGCGTTATCTTT. Translating it yields CASSLIFGDGVIF. The rearrangement joins TRBV7-3 to TRBJ1-1; D is unresolved. The CDR3 totals 13 residues. Germline V lookup: CDR1 SGHTA, CDR2 FQGTGA.

This clonotype was detected many times. This chain connects TRBV9 to TRBJ2-5; D possibly uses TRBD1 or TRBD2 (5 bases each). Per germline, CDR1 SGDLS and CDR2 YYNGEE. The CDR3 runs to 15 residues. Deletions cut 0 bases from V and 5 bases from J, with 14 bases between. This CDR3 is CASSVAPLGTETQYF. The DNA for the CDR3 is TGTGCCAGCAGCGTAGCTCCTCTTGGGACGGAGACCCAGTACTTC.

The sample holds many counts of this clonotype. The V gene is TRBV2, the J gene TRBJ2-7; TRBD2 agrees at 8 bases. CDR1 and CDR2 (germline): SNHLY, FYNNEI. This CDR3 region has 14 residues. V lost 4 bases to trimming and J lost 7 bases; unmatched junction nucleotides: 9. DNA for the CDR3: TGTGCCAGCAGTGTGCCCGGGAGGGCTGGAGAGCAGTACTTC. Its translation is CASSVPGRAGEQYF.

The rearrangement uses TRBV29-1 and TRBJ1-2; 7 bases agree with TRBD1. Germline V lookup: CDR1 SQVTM, CDR2 ANQGSEA. The CDR3 extends over 13 amino acids. V lost 7 bases and J lost 7; bases outside the gene matches: 12. CDR3 sequence: CSAEGAWTGGYTF. For the CDR3, the DNA is TGCAGCGCGGAAGGGGCTTGGACAGGTGGCTACACCTTC. The full variable domain, with the rest looked up from reference TRBV29-1 and TRBJ1-2, is SAVISQKPSRDICQRGTSLTIQCQVDSQVTMMFWYRQQPGQSLTLIATANQGSEATYESGFVIDKFPISRPNLTFSTLTVSNMSPEDSSIYLCSAEGAWTGGYTFGSGTRLTVV.

The chain links TRBV7-2 to TRBJ1-3; possibly TRBD1 for D (5 bases). The germline V gene encodes CDR1 SGHTA and CDR2 FQGNSA. There are 15 residues in the CDR3. V was clipped by 5 bases and J by 3 bases, with 14 bases between them. The CDR3 DNA follows: TGTGCCAGCAGCATCAGGGTCGATATTGGAAACACCATATATTTT. This translates into CASSIRVDIGNTIYF.

The rearrangement links TRBV7-2 to TRBJ2-5; D gene ambiguous. The V and J ends lost 5 bases and 5 bases respectively, with 15 bases between them. The germline V gene has CDR1 SGHTA and CDR2 FQGNSA. There are 14 residues in the CDR3. CDR3 residues: CASSPRWAPETQYF. CDR3 bases: TGTGCCAGCAGCCCCCGCTGGGCCCCGGAGACCCAGTACTTC.

This clonotype has only a few counts. The CDR3 sequence: CASSSRGQQLGKLFF. The CDR3 DNA is TGTGCCAGCAGTTCCCGGGGACAGCAGCTGGGAAAACTGTTTTTT. The chain employs TRBV28 and TRBJ1-4, with TRBD1 matching 7 bases. V dropped 4 bases and J dropped 10; count of bases not matched to a gene: 12. The CDR3 covers 15 residues. The V gene's germline CDR1 is MDHEN and CDR2 SYDVKM.

The chain employs TRBV5-1 and TRBJ1-2, with D possibly matching TRBD1 (5 bases). CDR3 size: 13 residues. Deletions cut 6 bases from V and 6 bases from J, with 15 bases between. CDR1 and CDR2 (germline): SGHRS, YFSETQ. The CDR3 DNA reads TGCGCCAGCAAACTGACGAGCAGGGATGGCTACACCTTC. Translating it yields CASKLTSRDGYTF.

This clonotype has at least ten counts. In DNA, the CDR3 is TGTGCCAGCAGTCTACCCGGGACTAGCGGTGAGCAGTTCTTC. Its protein product is CASSLPGTSGEQFF. V gene TRBV7-2 combines with J gene TRBJ2-1, with 11 bases lining up with TRBD2. The CDR3 consists of 14 residues. The junction had 7 bases not matched to a gene; V was cut back by 6 bases and J by 9 bases. The germline CDR1 and CDR2 sequences are SGHTA and FQGNSA.

This clonotype was seen at least ten times. V and J are TRBV6-2 or TRBV6-3 and TRBJ2-1; 11 nucleotides match TRBD2. Germline V gene sequence: CDR1 MNHEY, CDR2 SVGEGT. CDR3 length: 20 residues. The V segment lost 4 bases and the J segment 4 bases; nucleotides outside the gene matches: 18. The CDR3: CASSFLTGTSGTPLYNEQFF. CDR3 in DNA: TGTGCCAGCAGTTTCCTGACCGGGACTAGCGGAACCCCACTTTACAATGAGCAGTTCTTC.

The chain is built from TRBV19 and TRBJ2-1; D may be TRBD1 or TRBD2 (5 bases each). Germline CDR1 reads LNHDA; CDR2 reads SQIVND (reference sequence). V lost 6 bases and J lost 3, with 12 bases in between. CDR3 length: 14 residues. The chain's CDR3 is CASSSGTVYNEQFF. CDR3 coding DNA: TGTGCCAGTAGCTCCGGGACGGTCTACAATGAGCAGTTCTTC. The variable domain in full, with the rest retrieved from reference TRBV19 and TRBJ2-1, is DGGITQSPKYLFRKEGQNVTLSCEQNLNHDAMYWYRQDPGQGLRLIYYSQIVNDFQKGDIAEGYSVSREKKESFPLTVTSAQKNPTAFYLCASSSGTVYNEQFFGPGTRLTVL.

This clonotype has just a few counts. CDR3 region: CASSLGGSETGELFF. The CDR3, as DNA: TGCGCCAGCAGTTTAGGCGGGAGTGAGACCGGGGAGCTGTTTTTT. The rearrangement joins TRBV4-3 to TRBJ2-2; 7 bases map to TRBD2. The germline CDR1 and CDR2 sequences are LGHNA and YSLEER. The length of the CDR3 is 15 residues. With V trimmed by 6 bases and J by 5 bases, 9 bases remained unmatched.

This clonotype was counted many times. This chain uses TRBV29-1 with TRBJ1-2; D unclear. Looked up from germline, CDR1 is SQVTM and CDR2 is ANQGSEA. Trimming took off 6 bases at V and 6 bases at J, with 26 bases between the two ends. The CDR3 sequence is 16 residues long. The CDR3 DNA sequence: TGCAGCGTGGTGAGCTCGGGAGGGAAAGTGCGTGATGGCTACACCTTC. Protein product: CSVVSSGGKVRDGYTF.

This clonotype was recorded many times. The V call is TRBV7-2, the J call TRBJ2-4; a weak D match, TRBD2 (5 bases). V was trimmed by 1 base and J by 2 bases, leaving 15 bases between them. The CDR3 is made up of 17 amino acids. Germline V lookup: CDR1 SGHTA, CDR2 FQGNSA. The CDR3 here is CASSLVRPGRTKNIQYF. In nucleotides, the CDR3 is TGTGCCAGCAGCTTAGTTCGTCCGGGAAGAACCAAAAACATTCAGTACTTC.